These 5 T cell receptor beta chains came from one sample sequenced in a study of shared clonotypes between healthy human individuals. Sequencing used immunoSEQ multiplex PCR; TCRdb keeps in-frame clones, though not all of them. This table holds just over 2,000,000 clones, approximately 94% found once. Positive CCR7 selection of CD45RO-negative cells yielded the naive CD8 cells, and terminally differentiated effector memory CD45RA+ cells were excluded. The sample was naive CD8+ T cells sorted from blood. The source of these receptors is a man younger than 35 in good health.

The chain employs TRBV4-1 and TRBJ1-6; 7 nucleotides match TRBD1. In germline, CDR1 is MGHRA, CDR2 YSYEKL. CDR3 length equals 16 residues. Germline trimming cut 1 base from V and 9 bases from J; bases unmatched to any gene: 9. The CDR3 DNA is TGCGCCAGCAGCCAAGTCCAGGGGGTTCTCGGTTCACCCCTCCACTTT. Amino acids: CASSQVQGVLGSPLHF.

This clone appeared a single time. The V call is TRBV7-8, the J call TRBJ2-5; 13 bases line up with TRBD2. The CDR3 has 15 amino acids. The junction had 2 bases not matched to a gene; V was cut back by 2 bases and J by 5 bases. The V gene's germline CDR1 is SGHVS and CDR2 FQNEAQ. In nucleotides, the CDR3 is TGTGCCAGCAGCTTAAGACTAGCGGGAGGCGAGACCCAGTACTTC. Amino acids: CASSLRLAGGETQYF. The full variable domain, completed using reference TRBV7-8 and TRBJ2-5, is GAGVSQSPRYKVAKRGQDVALRCDPISGHVSLFWYQQALGQGPEFLTYFQNEAQLDKSGLPSDRFFAERPEGSVSTLKIQRTQQEDSAVYLCASSLRLAGGETQYFGPGTRLLVL.

CDR3: CASSPTSRLAGGTDTQYF. DNA for the CDR3: TGTGCCAGCAGCCCTACCTCTAGACTAGCGGGGGGTACAGATACGCAGTATTTT. This chain links TRBV28 with TRBJ2-3; 13 bases agree with TRBD2. Germline CDR1 and CDR2: MDHEN and SYDVKM. This CDR3 is built from 18 residues. With V trimmed by 6 bases and J by 3 bases, 12 bases remained unmatched.

This rearrangement joins TRBV10-3 to TRBJ2-7; TRBD1 might be the D (5 bases). V lost 4 bases and J 4 bases, leaving 11 bases between the germline ends. Per the germline V gene, CDR1 is ENHRY and CDR2 is SYGVKD. The CDR3 is made up of 13 amino acids. The CDR3 DNA reads as TGTGCCATCAGTGGAACGGACACTTACGAGCAGTACTTC. Its protein product is CAISGTDTYEQYF.

The rearrangement uses TRBV7-2 and TRBJ2-7, with a tentative D call TRBD1 (6 bases). CDR1 and CDR2 from the germline V gene are SGHTA and FQGNSA. V lost 2 bases and J 6 bases, leaving 11 bases between the germline ends. CDR3 length equals 13 residues. The DNA of the CDR3 is TGTGCCAGCAGCTTAATGGCAGGGGTCGAGCAGTACTTC. The encoded protein is CASSLMAGVEQYF.